This entry describes one T cell receptor (beta chain). Its specificity is unknown. The PCR had 60 Vbeta and 13 Jbeta primers. The method was immunoSEQ multiplex PCR; TCRdb's version includes in-frame clones alone and lacks a portion of them. The sample lists roughly 100,000 clones; around 75% were seen once. The data stem from a study of cytomegalovirus exposure and HLA in healthy donors. General study results and limits: Published work reported that the classifier diagnosed cytomegalovirus status with high specificity and sensitivity.

Trimming shortened V by 3 bases and J by 7 bases, and 5 bases separated the two germline ends. CDR3 length equals 10 residues. Germline V gives CDR1 DFQATT, CDR2 SNEGSKA (reference sequence). The TCR originated in a man aged 25 to 45 in good health and CMV-seronegative. Sequenced input: PBMCs. J is TRBJ2-3 and V is TRBV20-1; D not resolved. In DNA form, the CDR3 reads TGCAGTGCTAGTACAAATACGCAGTATTTT. The encoded protein is CSASTNTQYF.